The 8 T cell receptor beta chains below come from one sample, sequenced in a study of monozygotic twins with inflammatory bowel disease. Reanalyzing the 5' RACE reads, TCRdb keeps one entry per CDR3 protein, without DNA. The sample table sets out nearly 450,000 distinct CDR3 sequences. The material sequenced was blood. The receptors were sampled from a human donor with ulcerative colitis or Crohn's disease, or a healthy co-twin of an affected twin (not recorded which).

The chain couples TRBV18 to TRBJ2-3; TCRdb's D gene call, TRBD2, goes unchecked for lack of DNA. This CDR3 region has 17 residues. Germline V CDR1 and CDR2: KGHSH, LQKENI. This chain's CDR3 is CASSPMTSGRAKDTQYF.

V is TRBV6-5 and J is TRBJ2-1; TCRdb's D gene call, TRBD1, goes unchecked for lack of DNA. This CDR3 is 15 amino acids long. Germline assignment: CDR1 MNHEY and CDR2 SVGAGI. CDR3 amino acids: CASSLGQGVDNEQFF.

The CDR3 here is CASSFHEYEQYF. J is TRBJ2-7 and V is TRBV7-9. The CDR3 covers 12 residues. From germline, CDR1 is SEHNR and CDR2 FQNEAQ (reference sequence).

The rearrangement joins TRBV3-1 to TRBJ2-2; without DNA, the TCRdb call of TRBD1 cannot be checked. CDR3 length: 15 amino acids. Per the germline V gene, CDR1 is LGHDT and CDR2 is YNNKEL (reference sequence). The CDR3 region is CASSPRGYTGGELFF.

V is TRBV7-2 and J is TRBJ2-7; TCRdb calls TRBD2, which cannot be checked without DNA. Germline-derived CDR1 and CDR2 are SGHTA and FQGNSA. The CDR3 length is 15 residues. The CDR3 loop reads CASSLAGPGYYEQYF.

V usage is TRBV3-1 and J usage is TRBJ1-1; TCRdb names TRBD1, which stays unverified in the absence of DNA. Germline V gives CDR1 LGHDT, CDR2 YNNKEL (reference sequence). The CDR3 contains 14 residues. The CDR3 here is CASSQGAWVTEAFF.

The V and J genes are TRBV18 and TRBJ2-2; absent DNA, TCRdb's TRBD2 call cannot be checked. The CDR3 has 14 amino acids. In germline, CDR1 is KGHSH, CDR2 LQKENI. CDR3 sequence: CASSRGPLTGELFF.

The chain links TRBV6-1 to TRBJ1-2; the TCRdb call, TRBD1, lacks DNA for checking. Germline CDR1 MNHNS, CDR2 SASEGT. The length of the CDR3 is 17 residues. CDR3 amino acids: CASSETAAGQNNYGYTF.